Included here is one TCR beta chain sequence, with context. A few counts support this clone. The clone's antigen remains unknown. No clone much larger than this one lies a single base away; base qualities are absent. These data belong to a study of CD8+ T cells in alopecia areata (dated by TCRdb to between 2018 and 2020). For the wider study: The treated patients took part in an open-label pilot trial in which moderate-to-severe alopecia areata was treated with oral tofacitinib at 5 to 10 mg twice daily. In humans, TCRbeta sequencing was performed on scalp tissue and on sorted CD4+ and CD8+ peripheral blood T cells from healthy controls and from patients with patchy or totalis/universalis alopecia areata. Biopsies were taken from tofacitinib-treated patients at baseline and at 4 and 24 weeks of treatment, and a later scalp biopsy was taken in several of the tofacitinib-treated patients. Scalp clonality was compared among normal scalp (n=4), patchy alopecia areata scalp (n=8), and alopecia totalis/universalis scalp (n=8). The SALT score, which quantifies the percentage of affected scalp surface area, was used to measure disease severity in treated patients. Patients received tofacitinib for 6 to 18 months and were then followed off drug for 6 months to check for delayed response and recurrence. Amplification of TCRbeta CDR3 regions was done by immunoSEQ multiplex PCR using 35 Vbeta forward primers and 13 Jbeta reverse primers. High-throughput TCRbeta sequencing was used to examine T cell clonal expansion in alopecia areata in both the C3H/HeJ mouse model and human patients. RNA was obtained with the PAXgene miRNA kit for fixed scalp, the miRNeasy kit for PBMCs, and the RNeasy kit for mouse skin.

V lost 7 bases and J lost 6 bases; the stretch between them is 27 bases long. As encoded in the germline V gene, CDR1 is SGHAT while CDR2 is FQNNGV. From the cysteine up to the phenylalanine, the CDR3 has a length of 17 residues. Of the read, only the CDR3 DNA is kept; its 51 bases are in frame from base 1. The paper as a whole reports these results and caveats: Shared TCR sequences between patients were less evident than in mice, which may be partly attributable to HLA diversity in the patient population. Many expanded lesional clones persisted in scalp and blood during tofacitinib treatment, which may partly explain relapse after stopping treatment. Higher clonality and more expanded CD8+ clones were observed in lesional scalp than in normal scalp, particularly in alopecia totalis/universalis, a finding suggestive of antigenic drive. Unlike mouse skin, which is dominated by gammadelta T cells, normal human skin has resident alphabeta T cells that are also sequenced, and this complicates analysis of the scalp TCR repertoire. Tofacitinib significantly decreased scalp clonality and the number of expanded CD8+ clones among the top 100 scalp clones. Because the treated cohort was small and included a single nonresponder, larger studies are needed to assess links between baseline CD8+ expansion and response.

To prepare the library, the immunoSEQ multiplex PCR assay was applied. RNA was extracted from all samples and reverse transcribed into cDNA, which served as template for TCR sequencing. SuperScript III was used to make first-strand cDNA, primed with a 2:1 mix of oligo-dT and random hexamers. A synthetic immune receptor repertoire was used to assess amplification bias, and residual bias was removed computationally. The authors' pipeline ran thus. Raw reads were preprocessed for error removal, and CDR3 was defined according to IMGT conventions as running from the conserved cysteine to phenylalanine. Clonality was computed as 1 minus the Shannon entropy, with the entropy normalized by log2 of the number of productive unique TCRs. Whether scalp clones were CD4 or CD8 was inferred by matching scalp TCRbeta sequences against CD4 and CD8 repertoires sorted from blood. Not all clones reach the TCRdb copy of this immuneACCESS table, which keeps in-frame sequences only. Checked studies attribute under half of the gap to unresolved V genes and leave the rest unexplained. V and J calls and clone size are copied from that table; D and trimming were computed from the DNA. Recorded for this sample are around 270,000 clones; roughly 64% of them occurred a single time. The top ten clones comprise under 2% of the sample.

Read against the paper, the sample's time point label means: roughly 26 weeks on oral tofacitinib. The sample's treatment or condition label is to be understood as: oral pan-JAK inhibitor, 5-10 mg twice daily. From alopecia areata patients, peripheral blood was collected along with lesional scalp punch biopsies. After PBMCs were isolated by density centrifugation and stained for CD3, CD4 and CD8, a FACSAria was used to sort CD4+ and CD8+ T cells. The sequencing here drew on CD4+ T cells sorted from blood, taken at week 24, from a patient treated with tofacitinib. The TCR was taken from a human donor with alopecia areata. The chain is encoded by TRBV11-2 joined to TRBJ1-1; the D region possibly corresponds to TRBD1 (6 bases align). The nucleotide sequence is TGTGCCAGCATCTCCAGCGGGGGGCGCGGGCCGATATCTGAAGCTTTCTTT. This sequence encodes CASISSGGRGPISEAFF.